This is a list of T cell receptor beta chains from one sample in a study of breast tumors, draining lymph nodes, adjacent tissues. TCRdb ran MiXCR on the multiplex PCR reads and lists one entry per CDR3 protein. This table holds 15,000 to 20,000 distinct CDR3 sequences, about 64% found once. Sequencing was performed on tumor-adjacent breast tissue. Receptor source: a female donor with breast cancer. Some clones in this sample may be carry-over from other donors' samples. The CDR3 runs from the conserved cysteine through the conserved F or W. Each record gives: D gene, clone size, V gene, J gene, CDR3 DNA, CDR3 protein. The D gene is left open where the match is weak. Clone size is not always given. Where it is, it says once, few, many or a class for expanded clones.

d_gene: -; abundance: many; v_gene: TRBV5-5; j_gene: TRBJ1-5; CDR3nt: TGTGCCAGCAGCTGGGGGTCAGAGCAGCCCCAGCATTTT; CDR3aa: CASSWGSEQPQHF
d_gene: TRBD1; abundance: few; v_gene: TRBV5-1; j_gene: TRBJ1-2; CDR3nt: TGCGCCAGCAAAACGGGACAGACTAACTATGGCTACACCTTC; CDR3aa: CASKTGQTNYGYTF
d_gene: -; abundance: many; v_gene: TRBV5-1; j_gene: TRBJ2-1; CDR3nt: TGCGCCAGCAGCTTGGTGGCAGGGTATGAGCAGTTCTTC; CDR3aa: CASSLVAGYEQFF
d_gene: -; abundance: -; v_gene: TRBV24-1; j_gene: TRBJ1-3; CDR3nt: TGTGCCACTCAGGGACGAGGAAACACCATATATTTT; CDR3aa: CATQGRGNTIYF
d_gene: TRBD2; abundance: -; v_gene: TRBV9; j_gene: TRBJ2-2; CDR3nt: TGTGCCAGCAGCGCCTCTAGCGGGGGGGCGGGGTCGGAGCTGTTTTTT; CDR3aa: CASSASSGGAGSELFF
d_gene: TRBD1; abundance: medium-sized; v_gene: TRBV24-1; j_gene: TRBJ2-5; CDR3nt: TGTGCCACTTCGACAGGGCACCAAGAGACCCAGTACTTC; CDR3aa: CATSTGHQETQYF
d_gene: -; abundance: -; v_gene: TRBV9; j_gene: TRBJ2-1; CDR3nt: TGTGCCAGCAGCGTAGGGGCCGGGACTGGATACAATGAGCAGTTCTTC; CDR3aa: CASSVGAGTGYNEQFF
d_gene: -; abundance: -; v_gene: TRBV24-1; j_gene: TRBJ2-2; CDR3nt: TGTGCCACCAGTGACACCGGGACTGCACACACCGGGGAGCTGTTTTTT; CDR3aa: CATSDTGTAHTGELFF
d_gene: -; abundance: -; v_gene: TRBV19; j_gene: TRBJ1-5; CDR3nt: TGTGCCAGTAGTATGCGGGGTATGGGTCAGCCCCAGCATTTT; CDR3aa: CASSMRGMGQPQHF
d_gene: TRBD1; abundance: many; v_gene: TRBV5-1; j_gene: TRBJ1-4; CDR3nt: TGCGCCAGCAGCTTGGATCCATTGGGACAGACTAATGAAAAACTGTTTTTT; CDR3aa: CASSLDPLGQTNEKLFF
d_gene: -; abundance: many; v_gene: TRBV6-5; j_gene: TRBJ1-4; CDR3nt: TGTGCCAGCAGTTACGATGGTCGGGGCGAAAAACTGTTTTTT; CDR3aa: CASSYDGRGEKLFF
d_gene: TRBD1; abundance: medium-sized; v_gene: TRBV5-6; j_gene: TRBJ2-7; CDR3nt: TGTGCCAGCAGCTTGGTTTCAGGACAGGGTATGTACGAGCAGTACTTC; CDR3aa: CASSLVSGQGMYEQYF
d_gene: -; abundance: -; v_gene: TRBV5-1; j_gene: TRBJ1-3; CDR3nt: TGCGCCAGCTTGGGAGTGACTGGAAACACCATATATTTT; CDR3aa: CASLGVTGNTIYF
d_gene: -; abundance: few; v_gene: TRBV5-5; j_gene: TRBJ1-4; CDR3nt: TGTGCCAGCAGCTTGGCCGACAGCCCTTATGAAAAACTGTTTTTT; CDR3aa: CASSLADSPYEKLFF
d_gene: -; abundance: -; v_gene: TRBV7-3; j_gene: TRBJ1-6; CDR3nt: TGTGCCAGCAGCTTACATAATTTAGGCAATTACCCCCTCCACTTT; CDR3aa: CASSLHNLGNYPLHF
d_gene: -; abundance: few; v_gene: TRBV3-1; j_gene: TRBJ2-5; CDR3nt: TGCGCCAGCAGCCCTCAAGTGGGATGGGGGACCCAGTACTTC; CDR3aa: CASSPQVGWGTQYF
d_gene: -; abundance: -; v_gene: TRBV18; j_gene: TRBJ2-5; CDR3nt: TGTGCCAGCTCAACAGGGCTCCAAGAGACCCAGTACTTC; CDR3aa: CASSTGLQETQYF
d_gene: -; abundance: many; v_gene: TRBV12-3/TRBV12-4; j_gene: TRBJ2-1; CDR3nt: TGTGCCAGCAGCCCCCGTGGGGGACGGTCAGAGCAGTTCTTC; CDR3aa: CASSPRGGRSEQFF
d_gene: -; abundance: many; v_gene: TRBV5-4; j_gene: TRBJ2-2; CDR3nt: TGTGCCAGCAGCCCGGCGGGGACTTTGAACACCGGGGAGCTGTTTTTT; CDR3aa: CASSPAGTLNTGELFF
d_gene: TRBD1; abundance: -; v_gene: TRBV7-9; j_gene: TRBJ1-6; CDR3nt: TGTGCCAGCAGCCCAAGGACAGGCTATAATTCACCCCTCCACTTT; CDR3aa: CASSPRTGYNSPLHF
d_gene: TRBD1; abundance: -; v_gene: TRBV20-1; j_gene: TRBJ1-5; CDR3nt: TGCAGTGCGGTCCCGGGACAGGGACAGCCCCAGCATTTT; CDR3aa: CSAVPGQGQPQHF
d_gene: -; abundance: many; v_gene: TRBV11-2; j_gene: TRBJ1-1; CDR3nt: TGTGCCAGCAGCTTAGCGGCAGGGAACGCTGAAGCTTTCTTT; CDR3aa: CASSLAAGNAEAFF
d_gene: TRBD2; abundance: -; v_gene: TRBV11-2; j_gene: TRBJ2-1; CDR3nt: TGTGCCAGCAGCTTCGGCGGGGGGGCGCTCAATGGGCAGTTCTTC; CDR3aa: CASSFGGGALNGQFF
d_gene: -; abundance: medium-sized; v_gene: TRBV15; j_gene: TRBJ2-3; CDR3nt: TGTGCCACCAGCCTTACTGCCCCGACCGATACGCAGTATTTT; CDR3aa: CATSLTAPTDTQYF
d_gene: -; abundance: few; v_gene: TRBV20-1; j_gene: TRBJ2-7; CDR3nt: TGCAGTGCTAGCCCGAACGTTCTCTACGAGCAGTACTTC; CDR3aa: CSASPNVLYEQYF
d_gene: -; abundance: -; v_gene: TRBV2; j_gene: TRBJ1-6; CDR3nt: TGTGCCAGCAGTGAAGCGGGGGTTTCCCTCCACTTT; CDR3aa: CASSEAGVSLHF
d_gene: -; abundance: -; v_gene: TRBV7-9; j_gene: TRBJ1-2; CDR3nt: TGTGCCAGCAGCTTATCCCTGAACACTGAAGCTAACTATGGCTACACCTTC; CDR3aa: CASSLSLNTEANYGYTF
d_gene: -; abundance: -; v_gene: TRBV6-4; j_gene: TRBJ2-3; CDR3nt: TGTGCCAGCAGTGAAACGGCCGGATCTAGCACAGATACGCAGTATTTT; CDR3aa: CASSETAGSSTDTQYF
d_gene: TRBD1; abundance: many; v_gene: TRBV20-1; j_gene: TRBJ2-6; CDR3nt: TGCAGTGCTAGAGATCCAGGGGGTAGTGGGGCCAACGTCCTGACTTTC; CDR3aa: CSARDPGGSGANVLTF
d_gene: -; abundance: -; v_gene: TRBV19; j_gene: TRBJ1-5; CDR3nt: TGTGCCAGTAGTATCGAGGGGGTAGGGGGTCTTCAGCCCCAGCATTTT; CDR3aa: CASSIEGVGGLQPQHF
d_gene: TRBD1; abundance: -; v_gene: TRBV5-8; j_gene: TRBJ2-7; CDR3nt: TGTGCCAGCAGCAGGACAGGGGCCGTCTACGAGCAGTACTTC; CDR3aa: CASSRTGAVYEQYF
d_gene: -; abundance: -; v_gene: TRBV2; j_gene: TRBJ2-7; CDR3nt: TGTGCCATCAGTGAGACCGGCGGGGTCTCCTACGAGCAGTACTTC; CDR3aa: CAISETGGVSYEQYF
d_gene: -; abundance: -; v_gene: TRBV18; j_gene: TRBJ2-5; CDR3nt: TGTGCCAGCTCACTTCAGGGTCTGAAGACCCAGTACTTC; CDR3aa: CASSLQGLKTQYF
d_gene: TRBD2; abundance: once; v_gene: TRBV15; j_gene: TRBJ2-1; CDR3nt: TGTGCCACCAGCGAAGGACTAGACTACAATGAGCAGTTCTTC; CDR3aa: CATSEGLDYNEQFF
d_gene: -; abundance: -; v_gene: TRBV3-1; j_gene: TRBJ2-7; CDR3nt: TGCGCCAGCAGCTACTCCTACGAGCAGTACTTC; CDR3aa: CASSYSYEQYF
d_gene: TRBD1; abundance: -; v_gene: TRBV5-1; j_gene: TRBJ1-2; CDR3nt: TGCGCCAGCAGCTCGGGACAGGACTATGGCTACACCTTC; CDR3aa: CASSSGQDYGYTF
d_gene: -; abundance: medium-sized; v_gene: TRBV10-3; j_gene: TRBJ1-2; CDR3nt: TGTGCCAGCAGGGAAAATGGCTACACCTTC; CDR3aa: CASRENGYTF
d_gene: TRBD1; abundance: -; v_gene: TRBV7-9; j_gene: TRBJ2-1; CDR3nt: TGTGCCAGCAGCGCGGACAGGGCTGAGCAGTTCTTC; CDR3aa: CASSADRAEQFF
d_gene: -; abundance: -; v_gene: TRBV7-7; j_gene: TRBJ2-7; CDR3nt: TGTGCTAGCAGCCCACACGAGGGCTACGAGCAGTACTTC; CDR3aa: CASSPHEGYEQYF
d_gene: -; abundance: many; v_gene: TRBV12-3/TRBV12-4; j_gene: TRBJ1-1; CDR3nt: TGTGCCAGCAGTTTTTCAGGTGTAACTGAAGCTTTCTTT; CDR3aa: CASSFSGVTEAFF
d_gene: TRBD1; abundance: -; v_gene: TRBV5-1; j_gene: TRBJ1-4; CDR3nt: TGCGCCAGCAGCCTCACAGGGGGTTCGAATGAAAAACTGTTTTTT; CDR3aa: CASSLTGGSNEKLFF
d_gene: -; abundance: -; v_gene: TRBV11-3; j_gene: TRBJ1-5; CDR3nt: TGTGCCAGCAGTCTACCGGGGAGCTCCAATCAGCCCCAGCATTTT; CDR3aa: CASSLPGSSNQPQHF
d_gene: -; abundance: -; v_gene: TRBV27; j_gene: TRBJ2-7; CDR3nt: TGTGCCAGCAGTACCTTCGTGACAGGAGGTTACGAGCAGTACTTC; CDR3aa: CASSTFVTGGYEQYF
d_gene: TRBD2; abundance: medium-sized; v_gene: TRBV7-3; j_gene: TRBJ2-3; CDR3nt: TGTGCCAGCAGCTTAACGACTAGCGGGGTTTCAGATACGCAGTATTTT; CDR3aa: CASSLTTSGVSDTQYF
d_gene: -; abundance: -; v_gene: TRBV6-2/TRBV6-3; j_gene: TRBJ2-2; CDR3nt: -; CDR3aa: CASSYSNRDEQYVGPGTGELFF
d_gene: -; abundance: -; v_gene: TRBV20-1; j_gene: TRBJ1-2; CDR3nt: TGCAGTGCTAAATCGGGGCAATTGGGGTATGGCTACACCTTC; CDR3aa: CSAKSGQLGYGYTF
d_gene: -; abundance: many; v_gene: TRBV20-1; j_gene: TRBJ1-6; CDR3nt: TGCAGTGCTCCTCCCCCAGGGAAGCGGACTTCGCCCCTCCACTTT; CDR3aa: CSAPPPGKRTSPLHF
d_gene: -; abundance: -; v_gene: TRBV10-3; j_gene: TRBJ1-2; CDR3nt: TGTGCCATCAGTGGGTTAGACGGACTTAACTATGGCTACACCTTC; CDR3aa: CAISGLDGLNYGYTF
d_gene: -; abundance: -; v_gene: TRBV2; j_gene: TRBJ1-5; CDR3nt: TGTGCCAGCAGTGAATATAAAGGCCGTCAGCCCCAGCATTTT; CDR3aa: CASSEYKGRQPQHF
d_gene: TRBD2; abundance: -; v_gene: TRBV9; j_gene: TRBJ2-7; CDR3nt: TGTGCCAGCAGCCCTCGACTAGCGGCCGGAATTGACTACGAGCAGTACTTC; CDR3aa: CASSPRLAAGIDYEQYF
d_gene: -; abundance: many; v_gene: TRBV2; j_gene: TRBJ2-2; CDR3nt: TGTGCCAGCACCTCAGACCTGGCGGGCACCGGGGAGCTGTTTTTT; CDR3aa: CASTSDLAGTGELFF
d_gene: -; abundance: once; v_gene: TRBV7-8; j_gene: TRBJ1-2; CDR3nt: TGTGTCAGCAGCCCTTGGACAAATGAGGACTATGGCTACACCTTC; CDR3aa: CVSSPWTNEDYGYTF
d_gene: -; abundance: -; v_gene: TRBV3-1; j_gene: TRBJ1-5; CDR3nt: TGCGCCAGCGGTGGAACAGGGTCGGGCAATCGGCCCCAGCATTTT; CDR3aa: CASGGTGSGNRPQHF
d_gene: TRBD1; abundance: -; v_gene: TRBV12-5; j_gene: TRBJ2-3; CDR3nt: TGTGCTAGTGGTTTGGGGGACAGGGGGAGGGTTACAGATACGCAGTATTTT; CDR3aa: CASGLGDRGRVTDTQYF
d_gene: -; abundance: -; v_gene: TRBV24-1; j_gene: TRBJ2-5; CDR3nt: TGTGCCACCAGTGACGCGGACAAGTACCAAGAGACCCAGTACTTC; CDR3aa: CATSDADKYQETQYF